The source of this T cell receptor (beta chain) is a study of blood T cell repertoires in COVID-19. Looking at the study overall: The study drew acute and convalescent COVID-19 samples from the United States, Italy and Spain.

Participant age was roughly 18 to 90 years, and participants resided in roughly 25 US areas. Participant-reported clinical history was the basis for cohort assignment. In the original workflow: Estimates of nucleated cell counts were drawn from the amplification of reference gene primers. Using immunoSEQ multiplex PCR, the repertoire was profiled, and TCRdb retains in-frame clones only, with some absent. V, J and clone size reflect that table, while D and trimming were determined from the DNA. The sample lists 250,000 to 350,000 clones; more than 90% were seen once. This TCR came from a man aged 60 to 75 who had recovered from COVID-19. The source material was PBMCs or T cells enriched from blood (not recorded which).

CDR3 amino acids: CASKGDRYEQYF. CDR3 coding DNA: TGTGCCAGCAAAGGGGACAGATACGAGCAGTACTTC. The chain combines TRBV2 with TRBJ2-7; 7 positions match TRBD1. V dropped 7 bases and J dropped 4; count of bases not matched to a gene: 4. Germline loops: CDR1 SNHLY, CDR2 FYNNEI. This CDR3 spans 12 amino acids.